Shown below are 9 T cell receptor beta chains from a single sample sequenced in a study of T-cell reconstitution after alpha-beta-depleted transplantation in children. The TCRbeta library incorporated unique molecular identifiers. TCRdb processed the PCR reads anew with MiXCR; each CDR3 protein has one entry. This sample yields 600,000 or so distinct CDR3 sequences, of which 23% are seen a single time; around 14% belongs to the top ten. The sample consisted of PBMCs, mostly from graft donor cells, taken 360 days after TCRalphabeta/CD19-depleted stem cell transplant. These receptor sequences come from a boy younger than two who had a stem cell transplant for acute myeloid leukemia, so the T cells may come from the graft donor.

This clonotype showed up many times. The gene calls are TRBV20-1 and TRBJ1-1, with 8 bases matching TRBD1. The CDR3 covers 13 residues. Germline V gene lookup returns CDR1 DFQATT and CDR2 SNEGSKA (reference sequence). The junction had 6 bases not matched to a gene; V was cut back by 6 bases and J by 3 bases. As DNA, the CDR3 is TGCAGTGCCAGACAGGGGAGGGACACTGAAGCTTTCTTT. This sequence encodes CSARQGRDTEAFF.

The chain links TRBV11-3 to TRBJ2-3; 9 bases map to TRBD1. CDR1 is SGHNT and CDR2 is YENEEA in the germline V gene. The ends lost 0 bases at V and 2 bases at J; junction bases unmatched: 6. The CDR3 spans 17 residues. CDR3 DNA: TGTGCCAGCAGCTTAGATGGGACAGGGTATACCACAGATACGCAGTATTTT. It encodes CASSLDGTGYTTDTQYF.

This chain joins TRBV5-5 and TRBJ2-7; possibly TRBD1 for D (6 bases). The CDR3 runs to 14 residues. The ends were cut back, 1 base at V and 4 bases at J, with 12 bases in the middle. In germline, CDR1 is SGHKS, CDR2 YYEKEE (reference sequence). CDR3 protein: CASSLQGITYEQYF. The DNA for the CDR3 is TGTGCCAGCAGCTTGCAGGGGATAACATACGAGCAGTACTTC.

This sequence joins TRBV10-2 and TRBJ2-4; possibly TRBD1 for D (5 bases). Deletions cut 7 bases from V and 7 bases from J, with 8 bases between. Germline V lookup: CDR1 WSHSY, CDR2 SAAADI. CDR3 length equals 11 residues. The CDR3 DNA reads TGCGCCAGCACCCCAGGGAACATTCAGTACTTC. Translation: CASTPGNIQYF.

This clonotype was seen at least ten times. J is TRBJ2-2 and V is TRBV15; D is uncertain. V was shortened by 5 bases and J by 4 bases, with 14 bases between the two germline ends. This CDR3 comprises 15 residues. Germline CDR1 is LNHNV and CDR2 is YYDKDF (reference sequence). The CDR3 coding sequence is TGTGCCACCAGCGGGTTCCGATACTCCACCGGGGAGCTGTTTTTT. Translating it yields CATSGFRYSTGELFF.

CDR3: CSASLLAATYEQYF. CDR3 coding DNA: TGCAGTGCGAGCTTACTAGCGGCTACCTACGAGCAGTACTTC. The chain combines TRBV20-1 with TRBJ2-7; the match to TRBD2 covers 8 bases. Germline trimming cut 6 bases from V and 2 bases from J; bases unmatched to any gene: 9. The CDR3 sequence is 14 residues long. Germline values: CDR1 DFQATT, CDR2 SNEGSKA (reference sequence).

This clonotype was found a few times. The gene calls are TRBV12-3 or TRBV12-4 and TRBJ1-5; 8 nucleotides match TRBD1. J gave up 0 bases and V 5 bases, and 6 bases lay outside the gene matches. The CDR3 runs to 16 residues. DNA of the CDR3: TGTGCCAGCAGTACTTGGACAGGGATTAGCAATCAGCCCCAGCATTTT. Its translation is CASSTWTGISNQPQHF.

This chain joins TRBV7-9 and TRBJ2-1; 9 positions agree with TRBD1. Germline trimming cut 5 bases from V and 8 bases from J; bases unmatched to any gene: 13. CDR3 length: 16 residues. CDR1 and CDR2 (germline): SEHNR, FQNEAQ (reference sequence). CDR3 loop: CASSPSTGGGIHEQFF. In DNA, the CDR3 is TGTGCCAGCAGCCCTTCTACAGGGGGCGGGATACATGAGCAGTTCTTC.

This clonotype was seen repeatedly, ten times or more. This chain uses TRBV12-3 or TRBV12-4 with TRBJ1-1; no firm D call. Trimming shortened V by 5 bases and J by 3 bases, and 10 bases separated the two germline ends. The CDR3 runs to 13 residues. CDR3 sequence (DNA): TGTGCCAGCAGTCTCCCGGGGTACACTGAAGCTTTCTTT. This translates into CASSLPGYTEAFF.